The present TCR beta chain was sequenced within a study of shared clonotypes between healthy human individuals. The wider study: The composition of the donors was a couple of women and a few men aged 18 to 49.

This table comes from immunoSEQ multiplex PCR, and its TCRdb copy is limited to in-frame clones, with some not included. The sample shows under 1 million clones, more than 85% of them seen only once. Naive CD8 cells, CD45RO-negative and positively selected for CCR7, excluded terminally differentiated effector memory CD45RA+ cells. The donors were all Caucasian adults (living in Nashville, Tennessee). CDR3 length: 11 amino acids. The germline V and J ends were trimmed by 5 bases and 5 bases, with 7 bases remaining between them. Germline CDR1 reads SGDLS; CDR2 reads YYNGEE. This receptor was identified in a man aged 30 to 45 in good health. This rearrangement joins TRBV9 to TRBJ1-1; perhaps TRBD1 as D (6 bases). Sequenced sample: naive CD8+ T cells sorted from blood. The CDR3 is CASRGGTEAFF. The DNA for the CDR3 is TGTGCCAGCAGAGGGGGAACTGAAGCTTTCTTT.